The rows below give T cell receptor beta chains drawn from one sample of a study of shared clonotypes between healthy human individuals. Here immunoSEQ multiplex PCR was the method, and the copy in TCRdb shows in-frame clones only, minus some. The sample consists of 2 million to 2.5 million clones, approximately 94% of them appearing once. What was sequenced was naive CD4+ T cells sorted from blood. These receptors were obtained from a man between 18 and 29 years old in good health. The CDR3 runs from the conserved cysteine through the conserved F or W. D genes are given only for firm matches. Size values are once, few and many counts, or a class for expanded clones, and some rows have none.

v_call	clone_size	d_call	j_call	cdr3_aa	cdr3_nt
TRBV9	.	TRBD1	TRBJ1-2	CASSARGGQGYGYTF	TGTGCCAGCAGCGCGAGAGGGGGACAGGGCTATGGCTACACCTTC
TRBV7-2	.	.	TRBJ2-7	CASSLRGSGSYEQYF	TGTGCCAGCAGCTTAAGGGGGTCAGGGTCCTACGAGCAGTACTTC
TRBV19	.	.	TRBJ2-6	CASSVEKSGANVLTF	TGTGCCAGTAGTGTCGAAAAGTCCGGGGCCAACGTCCTGACTTTC
TRBV15	.	.	TRBJ2-5	CATSSRAFQETQYF	TGTGCCACCAGCAGCAGGGCCTTTCAAGAGACCCAGTACTTC
TRBV27	.	TRBD2	TRBJ2-5	CASRGGGSFQETQYF	TGTGCCAGCAGAGGCGGGGGGTCGTTCCAAGAGACCCAGTACTTC
TRBV19	.	TRBD1	TRBJ1-4	CASRTGGSEKLFF	TGTGCCAGTAGGACAGGGGGCAGTGAAAAACTGTTTTTT
TRBV12-2	.	.	TRBJ2-5	CASPKLRGPQETQYF	TGTGCAAGTCCCAAACTCAGGGGACCCCAAGAGACCCAGTACTTC
TRBV29-1	.	.	TRBJ1-1	CSVGLNMNTEAFF	TGCAGCGTTGGACTAAACATGAACACTGAAGCTTTCTTT
TRBV27	.	TRBD1	TRBJ2-7	CASSRPGQGSYEQYF	TGTGCCAGCAGTCGACCGGGACAGGGGTCCTACGAGCAGTACTTC
TRBV19	.	.	TRBJ2-1	CASSIGGPYNEQFF	TGTGCCAGTAGTATCGGGGGCCCCTACAATGAGCAGTTCTTC
TRBV6-6	.	.	TRBJ1-5	CASSYTEGNQPQHF	TGTGCCAGCAGTTACACCGAGGGTAACCAGCCCCAGCATTTT
TRBV4-1	once	TRBD2	TRBJ2-5	CASSLSGVVVETQYF	TGCGCCAGCAGCCTTAGCGGGGTGGTTGTTGAGACCCAGTACTTC
TRBV5-4	.	.	TRBJ2-5	CASSLRGQETQYF	TGTGCCAGCAGCTTGAGGGGCCAAGAGACCCAGTACTTC
TRBV30	.	TRBD1	TRBJ1-2	CAWSPGTGSGYGYTF	TGTGCCTGGAGTCCTGGGACAGGGAGCGGCTATGGCTACACCTTC
TRBV5-6	.	.	TRBJ1-2	CASSAIHRDGYTF	TGTGCCAGCAGCGCAATACACAGGGATGGCTACACCTTC
TRBV11-2	.	.	TRBJ1-2	CASRSDRDSGYTF	TGTGCCAGCAGGTCTGACCGGGACTCCGGCTACACCTTC
TRBV6-1	.	.	TRBJ1-5	CASSERGAWGHF	TGTGCCAGCAGTGAAAGGGGGGCCTGGGGGCATTTT
TRBV5-1	once	TRBD1	TRBJ1-6	CASSLAGQGDSPLHF	TGCGCCAGCAGCTTGGCGGGGCAGGGGGATTCACCCCTCCACTTT
TRBV5-6	.	.	TRBJ1-2	CASSSSGLYGYTF	TGTGCCAGCAGCTCCTCGGGACTTTATGGCTACACCTTC
TRBV5-4	.	TRBD1	TRBJ2-7	CASSSRDRGYEQYF	TGTGCCAGCAGCTCCCGGGACAGAGGATACGAGCAGTACTTC
TRBV9	.	TRBD1	TRBJ2-7	CASSVAPQGATYEQYF	TGTGCCAGCAGCGTAGCTCCCCAGGGGGCAACCTACGAGCAGTACTTC
TRBV6-5	.	.	TRBJ1-5	CASSRGRGSQPQHF	TGTGCCAGCAGCAGGGGAAGGGGAAGTCAGCCCCAGCATTTT
TRBV6-5	.	.	TRBJ1-3	CASSPDLGNTIYF	TGTGCCAGCAGTCCCGACTTGGGAAACACCATATATTTT
TRBV5-8	.	TRBD2	TRBJ2-3	CASPRGGGNTDTQYF	TGTGCCAGCCCGAGGGGCGGGGGAAACACAGATACGCAGTATTTT
TRBV30	.	.	TRBJ1-2	CAWSLGSGYTF	TGTGCCTGGAGTTTAGGAAGTGGCTACACCTTC
TRBV18	.	TRBD1	TRBJ1-1	CASSPPPGQGYSEAFF	TGTGCCAGCTCACCGCCGCCGGGACAGGGGTACTCTGAAGCTTTCTTT
TRBV6-1	.	.	TRBJ2-3	CASSDFGLPSTDTQYF	TGTGCCAGCAGTGATTTCGGGCTACCTAGCACAGATACGCAGTATTTT
TRBV6-6	.	.	TRBJ2-7	CASSYSGRGAYEQYF	TGTGCCAGCAGTTACTCGGGGAGGGGGGCCTACGAGCAGTACTTC
TRBV18	.	.	TRBJ1-4	CASSPRQSNEKLFF	TGTGCCAGCTCACCACGTCAGTCTAATGAAAAACTGTTTTTT
TRBV15	.	.	TRBJ1-4	CATSSRIATNEKLFF	TGTGCCACCAGCAGCCGGATCGCAACTAATGAAAAACTGTTTTTT
TRBV5-6	.	TRBD2	TRBJ2-7	CASSSMTSGTYEQYF	TGTGCCAGCAGCTCCATGACTAGCGGGACTTACGAGCAGTACTTC
TRBV4-1	.	.	TRBJ2-7	CASSQDSSGGNYEQYF	TGCGCCAGCAGCCAAGATTCGTCAGGGGGGAATTACGAGCAGTACTTC
TRBV25-1	.	.	TRBJ1-2	CASSEGQGNYGYTF	TGTGCCAGCAGTGAGGGGCAGGGGAACTATGGCTACACCTTC
TRBV19	.	.	TRBJ2-4	CASSILGIKNIQYF	TGTGCCAGTAGTATACTGGGCATCAAAAACATTCAGTACTTC
TRBV6-6	.	.	TRBJ1-5	CASSYRNNQPQHF	TGTGCCAGCAGTTACAGAAATAATCAGCCCCAGCATTTT
TRBV7-2	.	.	TRBJ2-4	CASSLDRSKNIQYF	TGTGCCAGCAGCTTAGACCGAAGCAAAAACATTCAGTACTTC
TRBV30	.	.	TRBJ2-2	CAWRLRDTQGNTGELFF	TGTGCCTGGAGGCTACGTGATACACAGGGAAACACCGGGGAGCTGTTTTTT
TRBV7-2	.	.	TRBJ1-5	CASSLGPGLNRPQHF	TGTGCCAGCAGCTTAGGGCCAGGCCTGAATCGGCCCCAGCATTTT
TRBV6-5	.	TRBD1	TRBJ2-3	CASSYSQGATQYF	TGTGCCAGCAGTTACTCACAGGGGGCGACGCAGTATTTT
TRBV6-4	.	.	TRBJ1-6	CASSDREGNSPLHF	TGTGCCAGCAGTGACAGGGAGGGTAATTCACCCCTCCACTTT
TRBV5-4	.	.	TRBJ2-2	CASSLEVSTGELFF	TGTGCCAGCAGCTTGGAAGTTAGCACCGGGGAGCTGTTTTTT
TRBV11-3	.	.	TRBJ2-7	CASSDDREQYF	TGTGCCAGCAGCGACGACAGGGAGCAGTACTTC
TRBV10-2	.	.	TRBJ2-4	CASSESGAQNIQYF	TGCGCCAGCAGTGAATCAGGGGCCCAAAACATTCAGTACTTC
TRBV6-1	.	.	TRBJ2-1	CASSPLQGINEQFF	TGTGCCAGCAGTCCCCTACAGGGTATCAATGAGCAGTTCTTC
TRBV7-9	.	.	TRBJ2-7	CASSSRGNYEQYF	TGTGCCAGCAGCTCCAGGGGCAACTACGAGCAGTACTTC
TRBV10-3	.	.	TRBJ1-1	CAISGSTGPLNTEAFF	TGTGCCATCAGTGGATCGACAGGTCCCCTGAACACTGAAGCTTTCTTT
TRBV11-2	.	.	TRBJ2-5	CASSSGQSGFGETQYF	TGTGCCAGCAGCTCGGGCCAATCAGGGTTTGGGGAGACCCAGTACTTC
TRBV11-2	.	.	TRBJ2-1	CASSLDIPSKEQFF	TGTGCCAGCAGCTTAGATATCCCCAGCAAGGAGCAGTTCTTC
TRBV6-5	.	TRBD1	TRBJ2-7	CASSYSGTGSYEQYF	TGTGCCAGCAGTTATTCAGGGACAGGGAGCTACGAGCAGTACTTC
TRBV27	.	TRBD1	TRBJ1-2	CASRYRGLNYGYTF	TGTGCCAGCAGGTACAGGGGGTTGAACTATGGCTACACCTTC